This note documents a single TCR beta chain sequence. The antigen is unknown. It was with 60 Vbeta and 13 Jbeta primers that the PCR ran. Methods used by the authors: The authors later counted 65 million to 90 million unique TCR beta chains, roughly 10 million of them shared. Method: immunoSEQ multiplex PCR; TCRdb's copy keeps in-frame clones and lacks some. V, J and clone size reflect that table, while D and trimming were determined from the DNA. Of under 150,000 clones listed, 60% to 80% were seen once; the top ten hold 1.7%. V shed 10 bases and J 6 bases; nucleotides not matched to a gene: 5. The CDR3 runs 12 residues. CDR1 and CDR2 from the germline V gene are MNHEY and SMNVEV (reference sequence). The sample belongs to a study of cytomegalovirus exposure and HLA in healthy donors. Study at large: There were a few hundred genotyped donors. Of these, about 81% fell in the genetic ancestry cluster associated with self-reported Caucasian donors. Study observations and caveats: In a later analysis, at a false discovery rate of 0.05, approximately 15,000 TCR beta sequences matched HLA alleles.

The chain has TRBV27 and TRBJ1-1; 10 nucleotides line up with TRBD1. The receptor's source is a woman under 40 in good health and CMV-seronegative. Specimen: PBMCs. For the CDR3, the DNA is TGTGCCACCAGACAGGGGGCGGCTGAAGCTTTCTTT. Translation gives CATRQGAAEAFF.